The 28 T cell receptor beta chains given below trace back to one sample, sequenced in a study of blood T cell repertoires in COVID-19. Repertoires were generated with immunoSEQ multiplex PCR, while TCRdb's copy carries only in-frame clones and drops some. The sample lists more than 95,000 clones, approximately 90% occurring once. The material sequenced was peripheral blood. The receptors were gathered from a human donor in a cohort sampled during active COVID-19.

V and J are TRBV14 and TRBJ1-1; 10 nucleotides match TRBD1. Losses at the gene ends were 6 bases for V and 4 bases for J; bases not matched to a gene: 8. Germline V gives CDR1 SGHDN, CDR2 FVKESK. The CDR3 is 15 amino acids. The DNA of the CDR3 is TGTGCCAGCAGTCGACAGGGGGCACGGGGCACTGAAGCTTTCTTT. It specifies CASSRQGARGTEAFF.

J is TRBJ2-1 and V is TRBV19; 11 bases line up with TRBD2. J was trimmed by 9 bases and V by 3 bases; bases with no gene match: 7. CDR1 is LNHDA and CDR2 is SQIVND in the germline V gene (reference sequence). The CDR3 loop spans 15 amino acids. Here the CDR3 DNA reads TGTGCCAGTAGTATCGGGGTAGCGGGAGGGGGTGAGCAGTTCTTC. This sequence encodes CASSIGVAGGGEQFF. The full variable domain, in which reference TRBV19 and TRBJ2-1 provide the parts outside the CDR3, is DGGITQSPKYLFRKEGQNVTLSCEQNLNHDAMYWYRQDPGQGLRLIYYSQIVNDFQKGDIAEGYSVSREKKESFPLTVTSAQKNPTAFYLCASSIGVAGGGEQFFGPGTRLTVL.

The genes are TRBV3-1 (or the pseudogene TRBV3-2) and TRBJ2-3; D is undetermined. From germline, CDR1 is LGHDT and CDR2 YNNKEL (reference sequence). V lost 4 bases to trimming and J lost 9 bases, with 11 bases between them. This CDR3 comprises 12 residues. CDR3 in DNA: TGTGCCAGCAGCCTCCTTGAGGCCACGCAGTATTTT. Translating it yields CASSLLEATQYF.

This clone was recorded once. This chain connects TRBV6-5 to TRBJ1-2; the match to TRBD1 covers 7 bases. Germline CDR1 MNHEY, CDR2 SVGAGI. The CDR3 sequence is 14 residues long. The ends lost 4 bases at V and 4 bases at J; junction bases unmatched: 6. CDR3 nucleotide sequence: TGTGCCAGCAGTTCACAGGGGCAGAGCTATGGCTACACCTTC. Protein: CASSSQGQSYGYTF.

The chain links TRBV10-3 to TRBJ1-6, with D perhaps matching TRBD1 (5 bases). The CDR3 length is 17 residues. Trimming removed 2 bases at V and 11 bases at J, with 22 bases between. Germline values: CDR1 ENHRY, CDR2 SYGVKD. DNA of the CDR3: TGTGCCATCAGTGAGAGTGCGGGACCGACGATGGGGGCACCCCTCCACTTT. Its protein product is CAISESAGPTMGAPLHF.

The gene calls are TRBV7-2 and TRBJ2-1; 10 bases agree with TRBD2. Losses at the gene ends were 6 bases for V and 5 bases for J; bases not matched to a gene: 10. Per germline, CDR1 SGHTA and CDR2 FQGNSA. This CDR3 has 16 residues. CDR3 region: CASRLPGLAFHNEQFF. The CDR3 region has the DNA TGTGCCAGCAGGCTGCCGGGACTAGCGTTCCACAATGAGCAGTTCTTC.

V gene TRBV5-1 combines with J gene TRBJ2-1, with D tentatively TRBD2 (6 bases). CDR3 length: 15 residues. V lost 2 bases to trimming and J lost 1 base, with 10 bases between them. Per germline, CDR1 SGHRS and CDR2 YFSETQ. CDR3 loop: CASSFLAESYNEQFF. CDR3 bases: TGCGCCAGCAGCTTCTTAGCGGAGTCCTACAATGAGCAGTTCTTC.

Note on this clone: The sample holds other DNA sequences that translate to the same CDR3. The rearrangement joins TRBV2 to TRBJ2-3; TRBD2 matches at 7 bases. Germline assignment: CDR1 SNHLY and CDR2 FYNNEI. This CDR3 has 14 amino acids. After removal of 6 bases from V and 1 base from J, the junction contained 4 bases not matched to a gene. CDR3 sequence reads: CASRGTSGTDTQYF. The CDR3 coding sequence is TGTGCCAGCAGGGGTACTAGCGGCACAGATACGCAGTATTTT.

This chain connects TRBV21-1 to TRBJ1-1; the DNA was not used to check the table's D call, TRBD1. TRBV21-1 is noted as a pseudogene. The CDR3 contains 14 residues. CDR3 residues: CASSKDAGMTEAFF. The DNA of the CDR3 is TGTGCCAGCAGCAAAGACGCAGGGATGACTGAAGCTTTCTTT.

V gene TRBV12-5 combines with J gene TRBJ2-5, with 7 bases matching TRBD1. The CDR3 runs to 16 residues. Germline CDR1 LGHNT, CDR2 FRNRAP. V lost 0 bases and J lost 2; bases outside the gene matches: 6. In DNA form, the CDR3 reads TGTGCTAGTGGTTTGGTCAGGACAGGACCACAAGAGACCCAGTACTTC. Translated: CASGLVRTGPQETQYF.

The chain links TRBV9 to TRBJ1-3; D uncertain. Germline assignment: CDR1 SGDLS and CDR2 YYNGEE. The CDR3 sequence is 15 residues long. With 4 bases removed from V and 1 base from J, the gap between germline ends came to 12 bases. This chain's CDR3 is CASSNYGSSGNTIYF. In nucleotides, the CDR3 is TGTGCCAGCAGCAATTACGGGTCATCTGGAAACACCATATATTTT.

The CDR3 loop is CASSSLGKGKETQYF. Here the CDR3 DNA reads TGTGCCAGCAGCTCCTTGGGGAAGGGGAAAGAGACCCAGTACTTC. The J gene is TRBJ2-5, the V gene TRBV9, with a possible D match to TRBD1 (5 bases). The ends were cut back, 4 bases at V and 3 bases at J, with 16 bases in the middle. CDR1 SGDLS and CDR2 YYNGEE come from the germline V gene. This CDR3 comprises 15 residues.

The chain is built from TRBV28 and TRBJ1-3; D is undetermined. The CDR3 contains 15 residues. The germline V gene has CDR1 MDHEN and CDR2 SYDVKM. Trimming stripped 3 bases from V and 0 bases from J, with 9 bases between. CDR3 nucleotides: TGTGCCAGCAGTTTTCTTCCGAGCTCTGGAAACACCATATATTTT. Translation: CASSFLPSSGNTIYF.

This sequence joins TRBV3-1 (or the pseudogene TRBV3-2) and TRBJ2-5, with TRBD2 matching 7 bases. CDR1 and CDR2 from the germline V gene are LGHDT and YNNKEL (reference sequence). The ends lost 4 bases at V and 0 bases at J; junction bases unmatched: 11. This CDR3 is built from 17 residues. DNA of the CDR3: TGTGCCAGCAGCCGAAACCTGGGGGGGTTTAACCAAGAGACCCAGTACTTC. Translation: CASSRNLGGFNQETQYF.

DNA for the CDR3: TGCGCCAGCAGCTCCGGGACTAGCGGGACCACAGATACGCAGTATTTT. Protein product: CASSSGTSGTTDTQYF. The chain is built from TRBV5-1 and TRBJ2-3; 13 bases agree with TRBD2. Germline lookup yields CDR1 SGHRS and CDR2 YFSETQ. This CDR3 contains 16 residues. V shed 3 bases, J shed 2 bases, and the junction held 3 bases outside the gene matches.

The chain uses TRBV18 and TRBJ1-5; D gene uncertain. The germline V gene encodes CDR1 KGHSH and CDR2 LQKENI. This CDR3 contains 14 residues. V was cut by 5 bases and J by 5 bases, with 13 bases left in between. The CDR3 nucleotides read TGTGCCAGCTCAACCACGGGGAGAGATCAGCCCCAGCATTTT. This gives the protein CASSTTGRDQPQHF.

The chain joins TRBV5-8 to TRBJ2-1; possible D gene TRBD1, 6 bases. V dropped 1 base and J dropped 8 bases, with 16 bases sitting between them. The CDR3 loop spans 15 amino acids. Germline V gives CDR1 SGHTS, CDR2 YDEGEE. CDR3 residues: CASSLRQVISDEQFF. The CDR3 nucleotides read TGTGCCAGCAGCTTGCGACAGGTTATTTCGGATGAGCAGTTCTTC.

J is TRBJ2-1 and V is TRBV13; the D gene is possibly TRBD2 (6 bases). Germline V gene data show CDR1 as PRHDT and CDR2 as FYEKMQ (reference sequence). V lost 1 base to trimming and J lost 0 bases, with 16 bases between them. The CDR3 runs 18 residues. Here the CDR3 reads CASSLDRTNGSSYNEQFF. CDR3 nucleotide sequence: TGTGCCAGCAGCTTAGACAGGACTAACGGAAGCTCCTACAATGAGCAGTTCTTC. The entire variable domain, with the rest obtained from reference TRBV13 and TRBJ2-1, is as follows: AAGVIQSPRHLIKEKRETATLKCYPIPRHDTVYWYQQGPGQDPQFLISFYEKMQSDKGSIPDRFSAQQFSDYHSELNMSSLELGDSALYFCASSLDRTNGSSYNEQFFGPGTRLTVL.

This chain connects TRBV5-8 to TRBJ2-3, with D perhaps matching TRBD2 (5 bases). CDR3 length equals 15 residues. V was pared by 4 bases and J by 2 bases, with 14 bases between. In germline, CDR1 is SGHTS, CDR2 YDEGEE. The CDR3: CASSRADPLTDTQYF. The DNA for the CDR3 is TGTGCCAGCAGCCGAGCGGACCCGCTCACAGATACGCAGTATTTT.

The chain has TRBV27 and TRBJ2-7; 7 bases align to TRBD2. CDR3 length: 14 amino acids. Germline loops: CDR1 MNHEY, CDR2 SMNVEV (reference sequence). The V and J ends lost 5 bases and 3 bases, in that order; junction bases with no gene match: 7. CDR3: CASSKWGGNYEQYF. CDR3 in DNA: TGTGCCAGCAGTAAGTGGGGGGGGAACTACGAGCAGTACTTC.

This clone showed up just a few times. This sequence joins TRBV6-5 and TRBJ2-5; D remains unclear. V lost 0 bases and J lost 6, with 11 bases in between. Germline V gene data show CDR1 as MNHEY and CDR2 as SVGAGI. This CDR3 contains 14 residues. This CDR3 is CASSYSPVLKTQYF. CDR3 nucleotides: TGTGCCAGCAGTTACTCGCCTGTCCTAAAGACCCAGTACTTC.

V usage is TRBV11-3 and J usage is TRBJ2-7; the D gene is possibly TRBD1 (6 bases). Germline V CDR1 and CDR2: SGHNT, YENEEA. V was clipped by 2 bases and J by 2 bases, with 13 bases between them. This CDR3 is 15 amino acids long. CDR3 in amino acids: CASSLTSGAPYEQYF. The CDR3 DNA reads as TGTGCCAGCAGCTTAACCTCAGGGGCACCCTACGAGCAGTACTTC.

The rearrangement joins TRBV5-4 to TRBJ2-2, with TRBD2 identical over 14 bases. The germline V gene encodes CDR1 SGHNT and CDR2 YYREEE (reference sequence). The CDR3 runs 16 residues. The trim removed 3 bases at V and 4 bases at J, leaving 2 bases unmatched. CDR3 DNA: TGTGCCAGCAGCTCGGGACTAGCGGGGGTCACCGGGGAGCTGTTTTTT. Translation: CASSSGLAGVTGELFF.

V usage is TRBV12-5 and J usage is TRBJ2-5, with unresolved D. V lost 7 bases and J lost 7, with 16 bases in between. The CDR3 spans 13 residues. Germline lookup yields CDR1 LGHNT and CDR2 FRNRAP. CDR3 DNA: TGTGCTAGTGTTCCCGACCGCCCGGGGACCCAGTACTTC. Translation gives CASVPDRPGTQYF.

This clone appeared once. Additional DNA sequences in this sample encode the identical CDR3. The rearrangement uses TRBV24-1 and TRBJ1-5; no clear D gene. CDR3 length: 13 amino acids. In germline, CDR1 is KGHDR, CDR2 SFDVKD. V lost 5 bases and J lost 1, with 5 bases in between. CDR3 sequence (DNA): TGTGCCACCAGTGCTGTGAGCAATCAGCCCCAGCATTTT. Translation gives CATSAVSNQPQHF.

The V call is TRBV5-4, the J call TRBJ1-3; 7 bases match TRBD1. CDR1 SGHNT and CDR2 YYREEE come from the germline V gene (reference sequence). The CDR3 is 16 residues long. J gave up 4 bases and V 0 bases, and 7 bases lay outside the gene matches. CDR3 nucleotides: TGTGCCAGCAGCTTGGGGACAGGACATTCAGGAAACACCATATATTTT. Its translation is CASSLGTGHSGNTIYF.

This clone appeared a few times. The chain carries TRBV4-2 and TRBJ1-1, with unresolved D. This CDR3 contains 14 residues. V lost 3 bases and J 0 bases, leaving 8 bases between the germline ends. The germline V gene has CDR1 LGHNA and CDR2 YNFKEQ. The CDR3 DNA sequence: TGTGCCAGCAGCCATCAACAGATGAACACTGAAGCTTTCTTT. Residues: CASSHQQMNTEAFF.

The CDR3, as DNA: TGCGCCAGCAGCCGGACTAGCGGAGTCCAAGAGACCCAGTACTTC. Translating it yields CASSRTSGVQETQYF. This sequence joins TRBV5-1 and TRBJ2-5; 10 nucleotides line up with TRBD2. The V segment lost 4 bases and the J segment 1 base; nucleotides outside the gene matches: 4. The germline V gene encodes CDR1 SGHRS and CDR2 YFSETQ. This CDR3 is 15 amino acids long.